Sequencing of this TCR beta chain was carried out in a study of blood T cell repertoires in COVID-19. Some clones are missing from TCRdb's copy, which holds only in-frame ones; the method was immunoSEQ multiplex PCR. The sample carries roughly 330,000 clones, 80% to 90% recorded once. Germline assignment: CDR1 LNHDA and CDR2 SQIVND (reference sequence). The CDR3 length is 19 residues. The ends lost 6 bases at V and 0 bases at J; junction bases unmatched: 16. Researchers sorted participants into cohorts using their self-reported clinical history. The sequence derives from a man aged 30 to 39 who had recovered from COVID-19. The material sequenced was PBMCs or T cells enriched from blood (not recorded which). The V and J genes are TRBV19 and TRBJ1-5; 8 nucleotides align to TRBD1. Here the CDR3 reads CASSVPRDRRSYSNQPQHF. CDR3 bases: TGTGCCAGTAGCGTTCCCCGGGACAGGCGATCTTATAGCAATCAGCCCCAGCATTTT.